This passage covers 4 T cell receptor beta chains from one sample sequenced in a study of immune evolution from preneoplasia to lung adenocarcinoma. Data came from immunoSEQ multiplex PCR; TCRdb stores just in-frame clones and leaves some out. Counted here are just over 9,000 clones, roughly four fifths occurring once; the ten biggest clones make up less than 3.5%. Sequencing was carried out using FFPE lung adenocarcinoma in situ tissue. The receptors here all came from a person aged 70 to 85 with lung adenocarcinoma.

The rearrangement joins TRBV15 to TRBJ2-3; D remains ambiguous. Trimming removed 3 bases from V and 0 bases from J, with 22 bases in between. CDR1 and CDR2 from the germline V gene are LNHNV and YYDKDF (reference sequence). The CDR3 sequence is 19 residues long. CDR3 in DNA: TGTGCCACCAGCAGTCCCACCCTCACAAGCCTCCGTAGCACAGATACGCAGTATTTT. It translates to CATSSPTLTSLRSTDTQYF.

Only one count was recorded for this clone. The chain is built from TRBV6-5 and TRBJ2-7, with D possibly matching TRBD1 (6 bases). This CDR3 contains 15 residues. Trimming cost V 6 bases and J 3 bases, with 18 bases left between them. Germline CDR1 MNHEY, CDR2 SVGAGI. CDR3 bases: TGTGCCAGCAGCGCGCAAGCAGGGGAGCACTACGAGCAGTACTTC. This sequence encodes CASSAQAGEHYEQYF.

The rearrangement uses TRBV2 and TRBJ1-2, with TRBD1 identical over 11 bases. The CDR3 loop spans 16 amino acids. J gave up 0 bases and V 2 bases, and 2 bases lay outside the gene matches. From germline, CDR1 is SNHLY and CDR2 FYNNEI. This CDR3 reads CASSERDRGSNYGYTF. CDR3 sequence (DNA): TGTGCCAGCAGTGAAAGGGACAGGGGGTCTAACTATGGCTACACCTTC.

The rearrangement joins TRBV4-1 to TRBJ2-1; the D gene could be TRBD1 or TRBD2 (5 bases each). This CDR3 spans 17 amino acids. Germline V gene data show CDR1 as MGHRA and CDR2 as YSYEKL. Trimming took 0 bases from V and 0 from J, leaving 12 bases between them. CDR3 sequence reads: CASSQDPEGSSYNEQFF. The CDR3 coding sequence is TGCGCCAGCAGCCAAGATCCTGAGGGGAGCTCCTACAATGAGCAGTTCTTC.